This TCR beta chain stems from a study of long-term antiretroviral therapy in people with HIV. Each donor provided at least one pre-ART PBMC sample and at least two post-ART PBMC samples. This was the immunoSEQ v3.0 assay at survey level. For every sample, sequencing targeted about 40,000-50,000 T-cell genomes. Clones were read by immunoSEQ multiplex PCR, and TCRdb kept only the in-frame ones, dropping some. In the table there are about 29,000 clones, roughly nine tenths of which are singletons. Regarding this clone: As yet, its antigen is unknown.

The germline V gene has CDR1 SGHNT and CDR2 YYREEE (reference sequence). The CDR3 contains 14 residues. V lost 3 bases and J lost 2, with 11 bases in between. Findings of the study overall: Within the repertoire, clones expanded before ART were dominant at all time points.

The receptor was derived from a man in his fifties with HIV. The specimen comprised unsorted PBMCs, sampled about 5 years before starting antiretroviral therapy. The chain links TRBV5-4 to TRBJ1-1; no definite D call. CDR3 loop: CASSSPGANTEAFF. The CDR3 DNA is TGTGCCAGCAGCTCGCCGGGCGCTAACACTGAAGCTTTCTTT.